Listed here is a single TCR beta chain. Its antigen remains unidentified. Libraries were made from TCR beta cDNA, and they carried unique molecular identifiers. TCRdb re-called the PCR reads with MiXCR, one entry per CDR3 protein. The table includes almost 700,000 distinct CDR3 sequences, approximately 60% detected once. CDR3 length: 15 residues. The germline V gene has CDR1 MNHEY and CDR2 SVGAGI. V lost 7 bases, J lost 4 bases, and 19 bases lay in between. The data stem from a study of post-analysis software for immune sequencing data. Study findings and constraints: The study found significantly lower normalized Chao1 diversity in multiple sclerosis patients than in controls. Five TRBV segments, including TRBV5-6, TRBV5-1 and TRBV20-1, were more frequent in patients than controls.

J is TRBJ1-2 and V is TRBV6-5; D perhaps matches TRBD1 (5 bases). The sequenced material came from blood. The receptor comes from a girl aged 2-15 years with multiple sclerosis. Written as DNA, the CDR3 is TGTGCCAGCATGGGGTGGCGACTCGACAGCTATGGCTACACCTTC. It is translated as CASMGWRLDSYGYTF.